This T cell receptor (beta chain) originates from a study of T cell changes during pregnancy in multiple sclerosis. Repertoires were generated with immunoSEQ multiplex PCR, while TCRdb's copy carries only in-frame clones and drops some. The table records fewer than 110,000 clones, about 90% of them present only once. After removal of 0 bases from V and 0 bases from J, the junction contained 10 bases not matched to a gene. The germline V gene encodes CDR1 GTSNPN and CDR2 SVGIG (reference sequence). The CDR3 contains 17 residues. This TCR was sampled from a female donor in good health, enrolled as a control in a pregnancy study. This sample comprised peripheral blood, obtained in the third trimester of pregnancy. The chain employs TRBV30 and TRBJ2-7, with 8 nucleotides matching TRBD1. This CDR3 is CAWSVWSSGQDSYEQYF. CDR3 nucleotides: TGTGCCTGGAGTGTATGGTCGTCGGGACAGGACTCCTACGAGCAGTACTTC.